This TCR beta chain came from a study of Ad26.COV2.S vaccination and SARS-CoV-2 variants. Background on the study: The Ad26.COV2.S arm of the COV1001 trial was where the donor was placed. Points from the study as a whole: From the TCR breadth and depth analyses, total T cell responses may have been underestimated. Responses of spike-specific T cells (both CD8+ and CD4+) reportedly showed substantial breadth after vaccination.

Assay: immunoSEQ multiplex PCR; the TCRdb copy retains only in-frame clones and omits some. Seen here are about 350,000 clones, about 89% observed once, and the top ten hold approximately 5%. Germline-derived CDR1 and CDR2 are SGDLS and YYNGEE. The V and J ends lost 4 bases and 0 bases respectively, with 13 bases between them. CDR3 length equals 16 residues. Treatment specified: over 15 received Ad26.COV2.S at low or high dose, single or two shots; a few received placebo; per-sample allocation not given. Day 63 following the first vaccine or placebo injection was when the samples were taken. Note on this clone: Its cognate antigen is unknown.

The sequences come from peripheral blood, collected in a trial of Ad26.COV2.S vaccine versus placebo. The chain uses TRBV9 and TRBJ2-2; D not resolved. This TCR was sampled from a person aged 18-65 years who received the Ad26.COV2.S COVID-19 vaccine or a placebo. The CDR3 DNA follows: TGTGCCAGCAGCTTAAGATCCCCCCCGAACACCGGGGAGCTGTTTTTT. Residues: CASSLRSPPNTGELFF.